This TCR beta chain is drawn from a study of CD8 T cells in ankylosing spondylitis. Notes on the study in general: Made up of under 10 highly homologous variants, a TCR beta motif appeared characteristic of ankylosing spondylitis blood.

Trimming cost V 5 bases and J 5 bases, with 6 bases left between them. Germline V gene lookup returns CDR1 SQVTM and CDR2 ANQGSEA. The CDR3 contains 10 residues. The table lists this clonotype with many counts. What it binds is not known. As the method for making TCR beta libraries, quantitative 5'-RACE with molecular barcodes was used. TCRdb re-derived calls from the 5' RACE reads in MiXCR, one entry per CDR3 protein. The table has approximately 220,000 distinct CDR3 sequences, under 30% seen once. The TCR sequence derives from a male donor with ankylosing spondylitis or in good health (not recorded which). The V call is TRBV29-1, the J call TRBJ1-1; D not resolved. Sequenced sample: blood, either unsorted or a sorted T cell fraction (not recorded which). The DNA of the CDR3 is TGCAGCGTTCTGGGAACTGAAGCTTTCTTT. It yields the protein CSVLGTEAFF.